The 9 T cell receptor beta chains presented below share a single source sample, sequenced in a study of T cell responses to AZD1222 COVID-19 vaccine. The repertoire was sequenced with immunoSEQ multiplex PCR; TCRdb's copy has only in-frame clones and lacks some. The data show about 89,000 clones, with around nine tenths seen just once and more than 5% held by the top ten. This sample comprised peripheral blood, obtained 28 days after the second AZD1222 dose. The receptors were gathered from an adult who received the AZD1222 COVID-19 vaccine.

The chain couples TRBV28 to TRBJ1-1; D is unresolved. Between the trimmed V and J ends, which lost 3 bases and 1 base, there was a span of 12 bases. The V gene's germline CDR1 is MDHEN and CDR2 SYDVKM. CDR3 size: 15 residues. The chain's CDR3 is CASSFGRQANTEAFF. For the CDR3, the DNA is TGTGCCAGCAGTTTTGGGCGGCAGGCGAACACTGAAGCTTTCTTT.

This rearrangement joins TRBV7-9 to TRBJ1-4; D is perhaps TRBD1 (6 bases). This CDR3 has 14 residues. The germline CDR1 and CDR2 sequences are SEHNR and FQNEAQ (reference sequence). The V end lost 1 base, the J end lost 7 bases, and 10 bases lay between the germline ends. CDR3 loop: CASSLGWGREKLFF. The CDR3 DNA sequence: TGTGCCAGCAGCTTAGGCTGGGGGCGTGAAAAACTGTTTTTT.

The V gene is TRBV7-9, the J gene TRBJ1-4; 10 bases match TRBD1. The CDR3 spans 15 residues. Germline V lookup: CDR1 SEHNR, CDR2 FQNEAQ (reference sequence). With 3 bases clipped from V and 6 bases from J, the junction kept 4 bases outside the gene matches. CDR3 sequence: CASSFGGTGDEKLFF. The CDR3 DNA sequence: TGTGCCAGCAGCTTTGGCGGGACAGGGGATGAAAAACTGTTTTTT.

This sequence joins TRBV19 and TRBJ1-1, with a weak D call TRBD1 (5 bases). V was shortened by 7 bases and J by 5 bases, with 14 bases between the two germline ends. Germline V lookup: CDR1 LNHDA, CDR2 SQIVND (reference sequence). There are 13 residues in the CDR3. The CDR3 sequence is CASISDRRTEAFF. CDR3 sequence (DNA): TGTGCCAGTATTTCTGACAGACGTACTGAAGCTTTCTTT.

This chain links TRBV6-5 with TRBJ1-4; no clear D gene. Germline V lookup: CDR1 MNHEY, CDR2 SVGAGI. Trimming removed 5 bases at V and 8 bases at J, with 15 bases between. The CDR3 contains 14 residues. The CDR3 bases are TGTGCCAGCAGTAGCCCAGGTCAAGGAGAAAAACTGTTTTTT. Its protein product is CASSSPGQGEKLFF.

The CDR3 loop is CASSFPNSPLHF. As DNA, the CDR3 is TGTGCCAGCAGCTTTCCCAATTCACCCCTCCACTTT. V usage is TRBV7-3 and J usage is TRBJ1-6; D uncertain. Trimming stripped 3 bases from V and 7 bases from J, with 4 bases between. There are 12 residues in the CDR3. CDR1 is SGHTA, CDR2 FQGTGA, per germline. Supplemented by reference TRBV7-3 and TRBJ1-6, the full variable domain reads GAGVSQTPSNKVTEKGKYVELRCDPISGHTALYWYRQSLGQGPEFLIYFQGTGAADDSGLPNDRFFAVRPEGSVSTLKIQRTERGDSAVYLCASSFPNSPLHFGNGTRLTVT.

The rearrangement links TRBV19 to TRBJ1-6; no reliable D call. Germline CDR1 is LNHDA and CDR2 is SQIVND (reference sequence). The CDR3 loop spans 13 amino acids. Trimming pared 9 bases from V and 10 bases from J, leaving 16 bases between. The CDR3 loop reads CASSREGGSPLHF. DNA for the CDR3: TGTGCCAGCTCAAGGGAGGGCGGCTCACCCCTCCACTTT.

The chain joins TRBV18 to TRBJ2-7; D is perhaps TRBD2 (5 bases). Trimming shortened V by 1 base and J by 1 base, and 11 bases separated the two germline ends. The CDR3 consists of 15 residues. Germline CDR1 KGHSH, CDR2 LQKENI. This CDR3 is CASSPRGNGSYEQYF. In DNA, the CDR3 is TGTGCCAGCTCACCACGAGGGAATGGGTCCTACGAGCAGTACTTC. Together with reference TRBV18 and TRBJ2-7, the CDR3 gives the full variable domain: NAGVMQNPRHLVRRRGQEARLRCSPMKGHSHVYWYRQLPEEGLKFMVYLQKENIIDESGMPKERFSAEFPKEGPSILRIQQVVRGDSAAYFCASSPRGNGSYEQYFGPGTRLTVT.

The V and J genes are TRBV6-6 and TRBJ2-4; 13 nucleotides match TRBD2. The CDR3 is made up of 18 amino acids. CDR1 MNHNY and CDR2 SVGAGI come from the germline V gene (reference sequence). Losses at the gene ends were 5 bases for V and 3 bases for J; bases not matched to a gene: 10. The chain's CDR3 is CASSPTSGGRRVKNIQYF. The CDR3 DNA is TGTGCCAGCAGTCCGACTAGCGGGGGGAGAAGGGTCAAAAACATTCAGTACTTC.